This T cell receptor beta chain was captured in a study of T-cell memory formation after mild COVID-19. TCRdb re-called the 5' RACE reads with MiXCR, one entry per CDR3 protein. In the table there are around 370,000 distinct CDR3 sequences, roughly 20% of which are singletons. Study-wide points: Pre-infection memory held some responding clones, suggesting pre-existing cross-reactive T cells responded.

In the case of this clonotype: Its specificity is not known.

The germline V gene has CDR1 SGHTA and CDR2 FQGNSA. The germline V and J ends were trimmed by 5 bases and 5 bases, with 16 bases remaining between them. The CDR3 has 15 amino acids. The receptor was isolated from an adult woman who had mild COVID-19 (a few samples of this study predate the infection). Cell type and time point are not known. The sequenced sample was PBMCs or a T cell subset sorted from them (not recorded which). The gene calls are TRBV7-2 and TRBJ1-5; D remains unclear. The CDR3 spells CASSPPGGRDQPQHF. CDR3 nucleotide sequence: TGTGCCAGCAGCCCGCCGGGAGGTAGGGATCAGCCCCAGCATTTT.